This T cell receptor beta chain was sequenced for a study of blood T cell repertoires in COVID-19. Across the study: COVID-19 samples collected from the United States, Italy and Spain covered acute and convalescent phases. The analysed material was cDNA or gDNA that came from T cells, B-cell-depleted T cells, or PBMCs.

Some clones are missing from TCRdb's copy, which holds only in-frame ones; the method was immunoSEQ multiplex PCR. The data hold roughly 79,000 clones, with about 87% observed a single time. Trimming shortened V by 2 bases and J by 3 bases, and 16 bases separated the two germline ends. The CDR3 totals 16 residues. CDR1 LGHNT and CDR2 FRNRAP come from the germline V gene. What was sequenced was peripheral blood. The sequence was obtained from a woman aged 50 to 65 with acute or convalescent COVID-19. The chain couples TRBV12-5 to TRBJ1-1; weak D call: TRBD1 (5 bases). Here the CDR3 DNA reads TGTGCTAGTGGTTTGCTAGCGGGGGAGGAAGACACTGAAGCTTTCTTT. The encoded protein is CASGLLAGEEDTEAFF.